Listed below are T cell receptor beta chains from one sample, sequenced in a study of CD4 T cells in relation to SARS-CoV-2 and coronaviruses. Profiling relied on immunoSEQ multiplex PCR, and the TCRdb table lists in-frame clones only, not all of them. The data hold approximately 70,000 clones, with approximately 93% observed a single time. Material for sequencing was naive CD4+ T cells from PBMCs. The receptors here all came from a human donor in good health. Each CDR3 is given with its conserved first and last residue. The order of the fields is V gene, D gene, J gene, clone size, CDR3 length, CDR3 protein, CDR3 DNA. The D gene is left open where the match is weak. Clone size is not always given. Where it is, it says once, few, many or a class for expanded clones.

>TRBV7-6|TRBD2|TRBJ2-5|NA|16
CASSLRSGTGRETQYF
TGTGCCAGCAGCTTACGGAGCGGGACTGGGCGAGAGACCCAGTACTTC
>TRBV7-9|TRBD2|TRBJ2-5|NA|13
CASSLVASGTQYF
TGTGCCAGCAGCTTAGTGGCTAGCGGGACCCAGTACTTC
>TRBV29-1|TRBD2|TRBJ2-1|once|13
CSVPSGLYNEQFF
TGCAGCGTTCCTAGCGGGCTCTACAATGAGCAGTTCTTC
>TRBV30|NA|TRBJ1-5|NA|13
CAWSARGDQPQHF
TGTGCCTGGAGTGCTAGGGGAGATCAGCCCCAGCATTTT
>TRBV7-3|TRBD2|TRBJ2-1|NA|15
CASSSGGLAGNEQFF
TGTGCCAGCAGCTCGGGTGGACTAGCGGGGAATGAGCAGTTCTTC
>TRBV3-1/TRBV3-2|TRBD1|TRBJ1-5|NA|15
CASSPQQGRNQPQHF
TGTGCCAGCAGCCCACAACAGGGGCGCAATCAGCCCCAGCATTTT
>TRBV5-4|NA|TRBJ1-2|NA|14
CASSLEPGDYGYTF
TGTGCCAGCAGCTTGGAGCCAGGAGACTATGGCTACACCTTC
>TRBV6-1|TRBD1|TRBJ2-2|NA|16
CASSAQGANPAGELFF
TGTGCCAGCAGTGCGCAGGGGGCGAACCCGGCCGGGGAGCTGTTTTTT
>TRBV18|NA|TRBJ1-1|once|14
CASSPDSGSTEAFF
TGTGCCAGCTCGCCCGACTCAGGTAGCACTGAAGCTTTCTTT
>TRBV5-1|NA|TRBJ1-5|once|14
CASSLDIGNQPQHF
TGCGCCAGCAGCTTGGATATCGGCAATCAGCCCCAGCATTTT
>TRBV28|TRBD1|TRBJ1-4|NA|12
CATTGGTEKLFF
TGTGCAACCACAGGGGGCACGGAAAAACTGTTTTTT
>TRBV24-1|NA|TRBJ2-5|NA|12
CATSDWEETQYF
TGTGCCACCAGTGATTGGGAAGAGACCCAGTACTTC
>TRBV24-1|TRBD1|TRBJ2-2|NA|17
CATSDFGQGGGTGELFF
TGTGCCACCAGTGATTTTGGACAGGGTGGTGGCACCGGGGAGCTGTTTTTT
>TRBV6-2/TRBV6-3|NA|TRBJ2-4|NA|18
CASSYRGTRPLAKNIQYF
TGTGCCAGCAGTTATCGGGGCACGAGGCCCTTGGCCAAAAACATTCAGTACTTC
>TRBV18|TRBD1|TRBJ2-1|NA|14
CASSQGQGGDEQFF
TGTGCCAGCTCACAGGGACAGGGAGGTGATGAGCAGTTCTTC
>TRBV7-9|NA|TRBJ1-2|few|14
CASSLLGLGPGYTF
TGTGCCAGCAGCCTGCTGGGCCTTGGACCTGGCTACACCTTC
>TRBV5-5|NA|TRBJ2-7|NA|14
CASSPLTGIYEQYF
TGTGCCAGCAGCCCCCTGACAGGAATCTACGAGCAGTACTTC
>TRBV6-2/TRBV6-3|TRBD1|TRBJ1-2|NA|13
CASSYDRESGYTF
TGTGCCAGCAGTTACGACAGGGAAAGCGGCTACACCTTC
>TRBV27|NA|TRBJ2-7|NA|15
CASSFRDPGQSEQYF
TGTGCCAGCAGTTTTAGGGACCCAGGGCAGAGTGAGCAGTACTTC